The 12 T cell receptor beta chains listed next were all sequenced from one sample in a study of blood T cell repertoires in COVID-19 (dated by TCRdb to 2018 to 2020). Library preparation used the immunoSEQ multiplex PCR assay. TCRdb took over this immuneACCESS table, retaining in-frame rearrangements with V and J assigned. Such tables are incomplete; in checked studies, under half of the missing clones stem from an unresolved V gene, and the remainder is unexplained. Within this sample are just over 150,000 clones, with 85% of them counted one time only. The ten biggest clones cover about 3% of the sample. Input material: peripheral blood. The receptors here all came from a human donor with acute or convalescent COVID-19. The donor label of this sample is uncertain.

The CDR3, as DNA: TGTGCCAGCTCACCACAAGGACAGGGGGCCACTGAAGCTTTCTTT. Translation: CASSPQGQGATEAFF. The chain couples TRBV18 to TRBJ1-1; 11 positions match TRBD1. Germline V gene lookup returns CDR1 KGHSH and CDR2 LQKENI. The CDR3 extends over 15 amino acids. V dropped 1 base and J dropped 4; count of bases not matched to a gene: 2.

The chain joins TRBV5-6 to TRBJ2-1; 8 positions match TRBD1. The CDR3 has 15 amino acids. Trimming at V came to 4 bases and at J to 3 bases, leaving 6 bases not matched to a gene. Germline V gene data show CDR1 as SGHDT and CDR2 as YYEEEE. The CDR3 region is CASSPTGTGYNEQFF. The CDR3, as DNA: TGTGCCAGCAGCCCCACCGGGACAGGCTACAATGAGCAGTTCTTC.

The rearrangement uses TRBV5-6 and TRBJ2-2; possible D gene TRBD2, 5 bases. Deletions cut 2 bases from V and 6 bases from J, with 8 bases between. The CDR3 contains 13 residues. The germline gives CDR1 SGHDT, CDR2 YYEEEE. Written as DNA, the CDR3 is TGTGCCAGCAGCTTTTCAGCGGCCGGGGAGCTGTTTTTT. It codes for CASSFSAAGELFF. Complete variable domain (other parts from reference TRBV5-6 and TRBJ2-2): DAGVTQSPTHLIKTRGQQVTLRCSPKSGHDTVSWYQQALGQGPQFIFQYYEEEERQRGNFPDRFSGHQFPNYSSELNVNALLLGDSALYLCASSFSAAGELFFGEGSRLTVL.

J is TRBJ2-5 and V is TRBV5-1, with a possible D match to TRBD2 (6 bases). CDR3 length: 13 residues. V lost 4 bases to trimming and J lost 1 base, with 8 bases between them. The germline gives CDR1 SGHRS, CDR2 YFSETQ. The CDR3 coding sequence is TGCGCCAGCAGCAGGGGACTCCAAGAGACCCAGTACTTC. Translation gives CASSRGLQETQYF.

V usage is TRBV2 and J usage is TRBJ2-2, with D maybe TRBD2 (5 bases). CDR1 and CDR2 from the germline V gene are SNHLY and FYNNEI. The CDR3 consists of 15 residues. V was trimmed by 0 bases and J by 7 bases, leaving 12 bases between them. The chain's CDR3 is CASSEARREGGELFF. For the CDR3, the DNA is TGTGCCAGCAGTGAAGCGCGTCGAGAGGGCGGGGAGCTGTTTTTT.

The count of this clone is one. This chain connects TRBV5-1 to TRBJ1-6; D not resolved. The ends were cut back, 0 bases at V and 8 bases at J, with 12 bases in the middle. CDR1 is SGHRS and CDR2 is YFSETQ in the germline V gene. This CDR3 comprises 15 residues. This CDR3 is CASSLGGSRDSPLHF. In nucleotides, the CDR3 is TGCGCCAGCAGCTTGGGAGGGTCTAGGGATTCACCCCTCCACTTT.

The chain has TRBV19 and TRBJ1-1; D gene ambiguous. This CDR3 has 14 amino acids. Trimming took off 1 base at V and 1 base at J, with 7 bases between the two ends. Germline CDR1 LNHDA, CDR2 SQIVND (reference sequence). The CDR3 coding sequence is TGTGCCAGTAGTATAGGACTGAAGAACACTGAAGCTTTCTTT. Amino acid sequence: CASSIGLKNTEAFF.

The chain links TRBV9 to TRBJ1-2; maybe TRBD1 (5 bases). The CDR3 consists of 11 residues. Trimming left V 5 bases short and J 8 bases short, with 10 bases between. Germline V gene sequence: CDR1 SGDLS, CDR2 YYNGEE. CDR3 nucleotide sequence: TGTGCCAGCAGAGGGGAGGTAGGCTACACCTTC. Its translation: CASRGEVGYTF.

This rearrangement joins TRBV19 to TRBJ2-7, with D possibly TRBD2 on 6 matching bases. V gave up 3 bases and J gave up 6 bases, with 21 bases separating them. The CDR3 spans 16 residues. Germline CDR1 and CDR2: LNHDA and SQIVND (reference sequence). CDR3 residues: CASSIRKEGRAFEQYF. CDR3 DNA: TGTGCCAGTAGTATCCGAAAGGAGGGTCGGGCCTTCGAGCAGTACTTC.

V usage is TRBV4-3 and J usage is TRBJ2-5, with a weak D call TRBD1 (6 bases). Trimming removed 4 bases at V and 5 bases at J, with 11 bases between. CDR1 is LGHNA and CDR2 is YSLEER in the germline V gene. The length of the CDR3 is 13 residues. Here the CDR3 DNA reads TGCGCCAGCAGCCTACAGGGTGGGGAGACCCAGTACTTC. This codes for CASSLQGGETQYF.

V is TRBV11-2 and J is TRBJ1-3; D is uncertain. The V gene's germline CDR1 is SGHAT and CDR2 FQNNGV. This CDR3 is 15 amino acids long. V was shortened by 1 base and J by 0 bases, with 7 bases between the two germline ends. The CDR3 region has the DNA TGTGCCAGCAGCTTAGGCGAGATCTCTGGAAACACCATATATTTT. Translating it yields CASSLGEISGNTIYF.

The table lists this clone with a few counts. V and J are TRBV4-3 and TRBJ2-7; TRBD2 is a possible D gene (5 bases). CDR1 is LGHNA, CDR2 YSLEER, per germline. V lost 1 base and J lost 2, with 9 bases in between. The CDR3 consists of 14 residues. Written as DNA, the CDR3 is TGCGCCAGCAGCCAAGGGCTAGCCACCTACGAGCAGTACTTC. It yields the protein CASSQGLATYEQYF.